One and the same sample provided the 29 T cell receptor beta chains below, sequenced in a study of T cell responses to AZD1222 COVID-19 vaccine. Data came from immunoSEQ multiplex PCR; TCRdb stores just in-frame clones and leaves some out. Of approximately 150,000 clones in the sample, around nine tenths were seen once. The specimen comprised peripheral blood, sampled on day 0 of AZD1222 vaccination. The receptors were gathered from an adult in good health.

This chain uses TRBV19 with TRBJ1-5, with TRBD1 as a possible D gene (6 bases). The CDR3 covers 13 residues. V was cut by 4 bases and J by 6 bases, with 10 bases left in between. Germline CDR1 LNHDA, CDR2 SQIVND (reference sequence). The CDR3 region is CASSTGAGQPQHF. The CDR3 DNA reads TGTGCCAGTAGTACAGGGGCTGGTCAGCCCCAGCATTTT.

J is TRBJ1-2 and V is TRBV27; D unresolved. CDR1 and CDR2 from the germline V gene are MNHEY and SMNVEV (reference sequence). Trimming shortened V by 2 bases and J by 6 bases, and 10 bases separated the two germline ends. CDR3 length equals 13 residues. CDR3 in DNA: TGTGCCAGCAGTTTAGGCAGGTCGGATGGCTACACCTTC. As protein: CASSLGRSDGYTF.

This clone was recorded a few times. The chain couples TRBV6-5 to TRBJ1-1; D ambiguous. The germline V and J ends were trimmed by 6 bases and 1 base, with 3 bases remaining between them. The germline gives CDR1 MNHEY, CDR2 SVGAGI. This CDR3 is built from 11 residues. This CDR3 reads CASRQNTEAFF. In nucleotides, the CDR3 is TGTGCCAGCAGGCAGAACACTGAAGCTTTCTTT.

This chain links TRBV4-3 with TRBJ2-7; maybe TRBD1 (5 bases). This CDR3 contains 14 residues. Trimming shortened V by 2 bases and J by 0 bases, and 8 bases separated the two germline ends. Germline-derived CDR1 and CDR2 are LGHNA and YSLEER. In nucleotides, the CDR3 is TGCGCCAGCAGCCAAAGGGGCGGCTCCTACGAGCAGTACTTC. Its protein is CASSQRGGSYEQYF.

The V and J genes are TRBV10-3 and TRBJ1-5; TRBD1 is a possible D gene (5 bases). Trimming removed 4 bases from V and 3 bases from J, with 19 bases in between. The CDR3 runs 17 residues. Germline loops: CDR1 ENHRY, CDR2 SYGVKD. CDR3 sequence reads: CAISGRGSLMDNQPQHF. In DNA form, the CDR3 reads TGTGCCATCAGTGGGCGGGGGAGCCTGATGGACAATCAGCCCCAGCATTTT.

V usage is TRBV28 and J usage is TRBJ2-1; a weak D match, TRBD1 (6 bases). Trimming stripped 5 bases from V and 7 bases from J, with 15 bases between. This CDR3 is built from 14 residues. Per the germline V gene, CDR1 is MDHEN and CDR2 is SYDVKM. CDR3 loop: CASSRGQNRNEQFF. As DNA, the CDR3 is TGTGCCAGCAGTCGAGGACAGAATCGGAATGAGCAGTTCTTC. Full variable domain (remainder filled in from reference TRBV28 and TRBJ2-1): DVKVTQSSRYLVKRTGEKVFLECVQDMDHENMFWYRQDPGLGLRLIYFSYDVKMKEKGDIPEGYSVSREKKERFSLILESASTNQTSMYLCASSRGQNRNEQFFGPGTRLTVL.

Remarks on this clone: An end of the junction does not agree with germline; a read error may underlie this. The chain couples TRBV7-7 to TRBJ2-5, with D possibly matching TRBD2 (7 bases). Looked up from germline, CDR1 is SSHAT and CDR2 is FNYEAQ (reference sequence). This CDR3 spans 14 amino acids. The CDR3 nucleotides read TGTGCTAGCAGCCCCGGCCGGGGGGCAGAGACCCAGTACTTC. Its protein product is CASSPGRGAETQYF.

The chain joins TRBV3-1 (or the pseudogene TRBV3-2) to TRBJ2-5, with D possibly being TRBD2 (5 bases). V was shortened by 3 bases and J by 5 bases, with 19 bases between the two germline ends. The CDR3 length is 16 residues. The germline CDR1 and CDR2 sequences are LGHDT and YNNKEL (reference sequence). CDR3 nucleotides: TGTGCCAGCAGCCACCCGCAGAGGCCTAGCCGGGAGACCCAGTACTTC. Protein sequence: CASSHPQRPSRETQYF.

This clone was counted once. The same CDR3 is also encoded by other DNA sequences in this sample. The J gene is TRBJ2-5, the V gene TRBV6-5; D is undetermined. Trimming pared 2 bases from V and 2 bases from J, leaving 6 bases between. The CDR3 is 13 amino acids. The germline V gene has CDR1 MNHEY and CDR2 SVGAGI. The CDR3 region has the DNA TGTGCCAGCAGTTACGGGCAACAAGAGACCCAGTACTTC. As protein: CASSYGQQETQYF.

The V gene is TRBV28, the J gene TRBJ2-1, with TRBD2 identical over 13 bases. Losses at the gene ends were 4 bases for V and 7 bases for J; bases not matched to a gene: 13. Germline V lookup: CDR1 MDHEN, CDR2 SYDVKM. The CDR3 consists of 18 residues. The CDR3 region has the DNA TGTGCCAGCAGTTCGCCGGGGCGACTAGCGGGAGGCAAGAATGAGCAGTTCTTC. Residues: CASSSPGRLAGGKNEQFF.

V gene TRBV4-2 combines with J gene TRBJ2-7; D is ambiguous. Deletions cut 0 bases from V and 7 bases from J, with 19 bases between. CDR1 and CDR2 from the germline V gene are LGHNA and YNFKEQ. The CDR3 runs 16 residues. The CDR3 nucleotides are TGTGCCAGCAGCCAAGACCCAGAACCTACGTTGGGAGAGCAGTACTTC. Residues: CASSQDPEPTLGEQYF.

J is TRBJ2-2 and V is TRBV5-1; D unresolved. Germline V gene sequence: CDR1 SGHRS, CDR2 YFSETQ. Trimming left V 2 bases short and J 6 bases short, with 5 bases between. CDR3 length equals 12 residues. The CDR3 nucleotides read TGCGCCAGCAGCTTTAGCTCCGGGGAGCTGTTTTTT. Protein product: CASSFSSGELFF. The entire variable domain, with the rest obtained from reference TRBV5-1 and TRBJ2-2, is as follows: KAGVTQTPRYLIKTRGQQVTLSCSPISGHRSVSWYQQTPGQGLQFLFEYFSETQRNKGNFPGRFSGRQFSNSRSEMNVSTLELGDSALYLCASSFSSGELFFGEGSRLTVL.

The V and J genes are TRBV7-9 and TRBJ2-3; the D gene is possibly TRBD2 (6 bases). Per the germline V gene, CDR1 is SEHNR and CDR2 is FQNEAQ (reference sequence). V dropped 5 bases and J dropped 0 bases, with 15 bases sitting between them. The CDR3 is 16 residues long. The CDR3: CASSPAEGGSTDTQYF. The CDR3, as DNA: TGTGCCAGCAGCCCCGCTGAGGGAGGTAGCACAGATACGCAGTATTTT. Using reference TRBV7-9 and TRBJ2-3 for the parts outside the CDR3, the full variable domain is DTGVSQNPRHKITKRGQNVTFRCDPISEHNRLYWYRQTLGQGPEFLTYFQNEAQLEKSRLLSDRFSAERPKGSFSTLEIQRTEQGDSAMYLCASSPAEGGSTDTQYFGPGTRLTVL.

Worth noting for this clone: The missing conserved phenylalanine or tryptophan at the end of this CDR3 makes a read error likely. It is unclear where the CDR3 begins or ends on the DNA, so no DNA is shown, and the CDR3 is as TCRdb lists it. V usage is TRBV5-4 and J usage is TRBJ2-7; whether TRBD2, the table's D call, matches the DNA was not checked. The CDR3 is 12 amino acids long, termini counted. Germline loops: CDR1 SGHNT, CDR2 YYREEE (reference sequence). The CDR3 reads CASSFLGGPLRT.

This rearrangement joins TRBV28 to TRBJ1-1; D possibly corresponds to TRBD1 (5 bases). Trimming removed 2 bases from V and 11 bases from J, with 24 bases in between. The CDR3 runs to 16 residues. From germline, CDR1 is MDHEN and CDR2 SYDVKM. Written as DNA, the CDR3 is TGTGCCAGCAGTTTAGGCTCATTGGGCAGGGAATTGTTCGCTTTCTTT. This translates into CASSLGSLGRELFAFF.

The chain joins TRBV27 to TRBJ2-6, with D uncertain. Between the trimmed V and J ends, which lost 6 bases and 3 bases, there was a span of 9 bases. CDR1 is MNHEY and CDR2 is SMNVEV in the germline V gene (reference sequence). The CDR3 consists of 14 residues. The CDR3 reads CASSPGYGANVLTF. CDR3 DNA: TGTGCCAGCAGCCCCGGGTATGGGGCCAACGTCCTGACTTTC.

The V gene is TRBV30, the J gene TRBJ1-1, with D uncertain. The length of the CDR3 is 14 residues. V lost 4 bases and J 5 bases, leaving 17 bases between the germline ends. Germline CDR1 reads GTSNPN; CDR2 reads SVGIG (reference sequence). CDR3: CAWTRSRLSTEAFF. The CDR3 DNA follows: TGTGCCTGGACTCGTAGTAGGTTGAGTACTGAAGCTTTCTTT. The whole variable domain, filled in from reference TRBV30 and TRBJ1-1, reads SQTIHQWPATLVQPVGSPLSLECTVEGTSNPNLYWYRQAAGRGLQLLFYSVGIGQISSEVPQNLSASRPQDRQFILSSKKLLLSDSGFYLCAWTRSRLSTEAFFGQGTRLTVV.

J is TRBJ2-4 and V is TRBV2, with 8 bases aligning to TRBD1. Germline V CDR1 and CDR2: SNHLY, FYNNEI. The CDR3 is made up of 14 amino acids. The ends lost 3 bases at V and 7 bases at J; junction bases unmatched: 5. DNA of the CDR3: TGTGCCAGCAGTGAGCCAGGGGGCCGGAACATTCAGTACTTC. Its protein product is CASSEPGGRNIQYF.

The genes are TRBV7-2 and TRBJ2-5; D uncertain. V shed 3 bases and J shed 3 bases, with 8 bases lying between them. Germline CDR1 SGHTA, CDR2 FQGNSA. The CDR3 has 13 amino acids. The CDR3 region has the DNA TGTGCCAGCAGCTTTGTGGCGGAAGAGACCCAGTACTTC. It codes for CASSFVAEETQYF.

The gene calls are TRBV7-2 and TRBJ2-3; tentatively, D is TRBD2 (6 bases). V was clipped by 1 base and J by 5 bases, with 16 bases between them. The CDR3 extends over 16 amino acids. In germline, CDR1 is SGHTA, CDR2 FQGNSA. CDR3 bases: TGTGCCAGCAGCTTAGGCGTCTCTACTAGCCAAGATACGCAGTATTTT. Its translation is CASSLGVSTSQDTQYF. The variable domain in full, completed from reference TRBV7-2 and TRBJ2-3, reads GAGVSQSPSNKVTEKGKDVELRCDPISGHTALYWYRQSLGQGLEFLIYFQGNSAPDKSGLPSDRFSAERTGGSVSTLTIQRTQQEDSAVYLCASSLGVSTSQDTQYFGPGTRLTVL.

This clone was counted ten times or more. This specimen includes other DNA sequences encoding the same CDR3. The rearrangement uses TRBV7-3 and TRBJ2-1, with 7 bases aligning to TRBD2. Trimming at V came to 4 bases and at J to 9 bases, leaving 12 bases not matched to a gene. This CDR3 has 15 residues. Looked up from germline, CDR1 is SGHTA and CDR2 is FQGTGA. The CDR3 loop reads CASSSHGRKEGEQFF. The CDR3 nucleotides are TGTGCCAGCAGCTCCCACGGGAGGAAGGAGGGTGAGCAGTTCTTC.

This chain uses TRBV19 with TRBJ2-5; D remains unclear. The germline CDR1 and CDR2 sequences are LNHDA and SQIVND (reference sequence). The CDR3 extends over 14 amino acids. Trimming took 3 bases from V and 2 from J, leaving 10 bases between them. The CDR3 loop reads CASSITSIQETQYF. The CDR3 region has the DNA TGTGCCAGTAGTATTACCTCGATACAAGAGACCCAGTACTTC.

The chain uses TRBV5-6 and TRBJ1-4; D is ambiguous. CDR1 and CDR2 from the germline V gene are SGHDT and YYEEEE. The ends were cut back, 10 bases at V and 1 base at J, with 20 bases in the middle. The CDR3 runs to 16 residues. Here the CDR3 DNA reads TGTGCCTTACAACCGAATTTAGAACAAACTAATGAAAAACTGTTTTTT. Translated: CALQPNLEQTNEKLFF. The entire variable domain, with the rest obtained from reference TRBV5-6 and TRBJ1-4, is as follows: DAGVTQSPTHLIKTRGQQVTLRCSPKSGHDTVSWYQQALGQGPQFIFQYYEEEERQRGNFPDRFSGHQFPNYSSELNVNALLLGDSALYLCALQPNLEQTNEKLFFGSGTQLSVL.

The V and J genes are TRBV6-6 and TRBJ1-1; 8 bases map to TRBD1. The CDR3 has 16 amino acids. V lost 6 bases, J lost 5 bases, and 14 bases stayed unmatched. The germline V gene has CDR1 MNHNY and CDR2 SVGAGI (reference sequence). The CDR3 DNA sequence: TGTGCCAGCAGCCGGACAGGGATGAGATGGAATACTGAAGCTTTCTTT. This gives the protein CASSRTGMRWNTEAFF.

This chain links TRBV7-8 with TRBJ2-7; D is perhaps TRBD1 or TRBD2 (5 bases each). The CDR3 runs to 13 residues. V was clipped by 4 bases and J by 6 bases, with 13 bases between them. Looked up from germline, CDR1 is SGHVS and CDR2 is FQNEAQ. The CDR3 region has the DNA TGTGCCAGCAGCTCCAGGGAGAGTGGCGAGCAGTACTTC. This translates into CASSSRESGEQYF.

With regard to this clone: A junction end diverges from the germline sequence, so it may reflect a read error. The CDR3 protein is CANSLRLLSYEQYF. The CDR3 nucleotides read TGCGCCAACAGTCTCAGACTGTTGTCCTACGAGCAGTACTTC. The rearrangement joins TRBV10-1 to TRBJ2-7, with unresolved D. This CDR3 contains 14 residues. Germline lookup yields CDR1 WNHNN and CDR2 SYGVQD (reference sequence).

The chain joins TRBV6-2 or TRBV6-3 to TRBJ2-3, with 7 nucleotides matching TRBD2. This CDR3 spans 15 amino acids. V lost 4 bases and J lost 2; bases outside the gene matches: 6. Germline CDR1 and CDR2: MNHEY and SVGEGT. For the CDR3, the DNA is TGTGCCAGCAGTTCGTGGGGGGGATTCACAGATACGCAGTATTTT. It codes for CASSSWGGFTDTQYF.

V usage is TRBV6-5 and J usage is TRBJ1-1; TRBD1 is a possible D gene (6 bases). This CDR3 contains 14 residues. V was cut by 9 bases and J by 0 bases, with 14 bases left in between. Germline V gene data show CDR1 as MNHEY and CDR2 as SVGAGI. CDR3 sequence: CASYQGSLNTEAFF. The DNA of the CDR3 is TGTGCCAGTTATCAGGGGAGTTTGAACACTGAAGCTTTCTTT.

The genes are TRBV6-2 or TRBV6-3 and TRBJ1-5, with a possible D match to TRBD1 (5 bases). The length of the CDR3 is 16 residues. Trimming removed 0 bases from V and 5 bases from J, with 14 bases in between. Per the germline V gene, CDR1 is MNHEY and CDR2 is SVGEGT. CDR3 loop: CASSYSLTRGDQPQHF. As DNA, the CDR3 is TGTGCCAGCAGTTACTCGCTGACTAGAGGGGATCAGCCCCAGCATTTT.